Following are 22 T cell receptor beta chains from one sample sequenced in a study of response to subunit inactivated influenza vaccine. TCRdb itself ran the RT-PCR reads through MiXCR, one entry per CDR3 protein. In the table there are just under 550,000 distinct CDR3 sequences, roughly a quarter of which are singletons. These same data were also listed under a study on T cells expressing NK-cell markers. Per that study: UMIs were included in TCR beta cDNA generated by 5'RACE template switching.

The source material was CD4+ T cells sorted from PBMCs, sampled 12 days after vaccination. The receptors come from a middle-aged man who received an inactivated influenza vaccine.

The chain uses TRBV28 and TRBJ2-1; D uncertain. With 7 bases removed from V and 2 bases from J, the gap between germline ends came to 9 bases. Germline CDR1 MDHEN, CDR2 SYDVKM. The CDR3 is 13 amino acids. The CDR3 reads CASTVPPYNEQFF. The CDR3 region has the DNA TGTGCCAGCACCGTGCCCCCCTACAATGAGCAGTTCTTC.

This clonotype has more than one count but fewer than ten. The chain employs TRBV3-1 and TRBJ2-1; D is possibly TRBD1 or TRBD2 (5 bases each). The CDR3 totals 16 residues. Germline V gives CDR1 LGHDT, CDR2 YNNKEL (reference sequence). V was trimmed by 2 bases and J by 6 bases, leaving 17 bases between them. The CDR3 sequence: CASSQSGTPLANEQFF. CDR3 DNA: TGTGCCAGCAGCCAATCCGGGACCCCGTTAGCCAATGAGCAGTTCTTC.

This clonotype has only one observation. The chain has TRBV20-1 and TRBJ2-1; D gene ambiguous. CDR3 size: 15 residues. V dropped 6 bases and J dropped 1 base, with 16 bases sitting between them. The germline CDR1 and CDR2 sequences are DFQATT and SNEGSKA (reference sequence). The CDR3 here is CSAPMAPRSYNEQFF. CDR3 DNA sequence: TGCAGTGCCCCGATGGCGCCTCGGTCCTACAATGAGCAGTTCTTC.

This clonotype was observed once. The DNA of the CDR3 is TGCAGCGTTGAACCGGGGGGCTACACTGAAGCTTTCTTT. Its translation is CSVEPGGYTEAFF. V is TRBV29-1 and J is TRBJ1-1; D possibly corresponds to TRBD1 (6 bases). CDR1 is SQVTM and CDR2 is ANQGSEA in the germline V gene. The CDR3 is made up of 13 amino acids. Trimming took 2 bases from V and 3 from J, leaving 10 bases between them.

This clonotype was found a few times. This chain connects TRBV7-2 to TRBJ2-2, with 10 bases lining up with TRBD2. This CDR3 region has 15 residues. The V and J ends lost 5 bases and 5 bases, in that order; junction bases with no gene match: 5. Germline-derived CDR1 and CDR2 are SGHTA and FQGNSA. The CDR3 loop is CASSQGLALTGELFF. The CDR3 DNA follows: TGTGCCAGCAGCCAGGGACTAGCGTTAACCGGGGAGCTGTTTTTT.

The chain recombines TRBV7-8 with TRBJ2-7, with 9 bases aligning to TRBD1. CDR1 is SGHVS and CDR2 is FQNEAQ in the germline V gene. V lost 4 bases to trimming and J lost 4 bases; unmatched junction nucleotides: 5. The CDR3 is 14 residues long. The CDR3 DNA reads TGTGCCAGCAGCTACGGGGACAGGGTTTACGAGCAGTACTTC. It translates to CASSYGDRVYEQYF.

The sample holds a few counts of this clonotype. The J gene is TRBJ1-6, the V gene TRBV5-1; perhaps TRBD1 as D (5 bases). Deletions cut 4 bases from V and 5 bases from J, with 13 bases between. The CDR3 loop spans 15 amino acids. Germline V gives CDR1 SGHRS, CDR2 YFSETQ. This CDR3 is CASSNRDRDNSPLHF. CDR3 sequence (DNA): TGCGCCAGCAGCAACCGGGACCGGGATAATTCACCCCTCCACTTT.

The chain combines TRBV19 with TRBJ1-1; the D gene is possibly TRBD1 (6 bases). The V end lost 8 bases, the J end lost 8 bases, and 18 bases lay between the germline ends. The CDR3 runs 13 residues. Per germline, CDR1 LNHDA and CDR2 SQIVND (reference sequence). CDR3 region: CASFKTGLAEAFF. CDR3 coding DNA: TGTGCCAGTTTCAAAACAGGGCTGGCCGAAGCTTTCTTT.

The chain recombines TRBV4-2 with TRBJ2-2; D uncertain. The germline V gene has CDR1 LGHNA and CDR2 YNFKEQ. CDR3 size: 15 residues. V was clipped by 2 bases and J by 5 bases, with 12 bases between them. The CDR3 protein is CASSQRHPPTGELFF. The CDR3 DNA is TGTGCCAGCAGCCAAAGACACCCTCCTACCGGGGAGCTGTTTTTT.

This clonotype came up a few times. The CDR3 coding sequence is TGTGCCAGCAGCTTAGGACGCCGAGTGAGCACTGAAGCTTTCTTT. Protein sequence: CASSLGRRVSTEAFF. This chain links TRBV7-8 with TRBJ1-1, with no clear D. This CDR3 has 15 residues. CDR1 and CDR2 (germline): SGHVS, FQNEAQ. V lost 1 base and J 4 bases, leaving 13 bases between the germline ends.

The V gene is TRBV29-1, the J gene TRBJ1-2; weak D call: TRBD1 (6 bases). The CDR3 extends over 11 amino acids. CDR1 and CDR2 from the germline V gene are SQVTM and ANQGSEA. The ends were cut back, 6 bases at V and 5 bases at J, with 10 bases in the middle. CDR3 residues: CSVDGQYGYTF. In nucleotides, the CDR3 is TGCAGCGTCGATGGACAGTATGGCTACACCTTC.

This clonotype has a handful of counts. In nucleotides, the CDR3 is TGTGCCAGCAGTTACGGCGGGAGGTCCTACAATGAGCAGTTCTTC. It is translated as CASSYGGRSYNEQFF. The chain recombines TRBV6-5 with TRBJ2-1, with 8 bases that match TRBD2. The germline CDR1 and CDR2 sequences are MNHEY and SVGAGI. This CDR3 has 15 residues. V was pared by 2 bases and J by 1 base, with 1 base of the junction left unmatched.

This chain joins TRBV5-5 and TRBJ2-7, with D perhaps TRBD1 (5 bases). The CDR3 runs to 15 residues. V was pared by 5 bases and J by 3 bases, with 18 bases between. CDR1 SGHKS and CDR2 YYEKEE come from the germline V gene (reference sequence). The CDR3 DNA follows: TGTGCCAGCAGGCAGGAAGGACACATGGGCTACGAGCAGTACTTC. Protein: CASRQEGHMGYEQYF.

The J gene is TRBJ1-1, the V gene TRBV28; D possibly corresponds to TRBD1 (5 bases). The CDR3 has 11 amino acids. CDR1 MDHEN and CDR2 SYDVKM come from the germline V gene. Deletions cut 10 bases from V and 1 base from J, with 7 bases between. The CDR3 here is CAIRGNTEAFF. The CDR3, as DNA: TGTGCCATAAGGGGGAACACTGAAGCTTTCTTT. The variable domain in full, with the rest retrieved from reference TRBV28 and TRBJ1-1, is DVKVTQSSRYLVKRTGEKVFLECVQDMDHENMFWYRQDPGLGLRLIYFSYDVKMKEKGDIPEGYSVSREKKERFSLILESASTNQTSMYLCAIRGNTEAFFGQGTRLTVV.

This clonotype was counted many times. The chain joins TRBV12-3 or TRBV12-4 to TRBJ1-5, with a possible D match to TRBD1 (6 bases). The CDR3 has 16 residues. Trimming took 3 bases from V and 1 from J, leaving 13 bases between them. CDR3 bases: TGTGCCAGCAGTTTTTCAGGGGTCGGAAGCAATCAGCCCCAGCATTTT. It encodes CASSFSGVGSNQPQHF.

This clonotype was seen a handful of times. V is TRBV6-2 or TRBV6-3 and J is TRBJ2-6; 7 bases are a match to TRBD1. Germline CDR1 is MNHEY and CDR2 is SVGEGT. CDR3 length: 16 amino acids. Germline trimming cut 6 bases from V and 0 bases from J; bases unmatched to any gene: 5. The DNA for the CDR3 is TGTGCCAGCAGACAGACAGGGATCTCTGGGGCCAACGTCCTGACTTTC. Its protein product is CASRQTGISGANVLTF.

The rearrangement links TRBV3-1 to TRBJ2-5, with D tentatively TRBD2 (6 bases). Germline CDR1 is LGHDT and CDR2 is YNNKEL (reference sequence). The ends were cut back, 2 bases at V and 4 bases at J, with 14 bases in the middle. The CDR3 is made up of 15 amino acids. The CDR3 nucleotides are TGTGCCAGCAGCCAATACCGCGGGGTCCGAGAGACCCAGTACTTC. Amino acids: CASSQYRGVRETQYF.

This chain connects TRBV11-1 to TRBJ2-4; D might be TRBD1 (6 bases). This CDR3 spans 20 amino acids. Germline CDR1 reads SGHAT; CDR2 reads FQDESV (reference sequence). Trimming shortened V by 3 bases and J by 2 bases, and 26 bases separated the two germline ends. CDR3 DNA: TGTGCCAGCAGCTTTAGGGCTCCGGGCAGGGGTTTTGAGTCCAAAAACATTCAGTACTTC. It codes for CASSFRAPGRGFESKNIQYF.

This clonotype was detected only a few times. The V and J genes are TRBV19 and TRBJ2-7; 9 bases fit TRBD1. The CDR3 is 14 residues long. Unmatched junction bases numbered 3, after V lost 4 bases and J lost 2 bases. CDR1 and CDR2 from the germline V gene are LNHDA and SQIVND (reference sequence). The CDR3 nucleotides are TGTGCCAGTAGTACGTACAGGGGGCCCTACGAGCAGTACTTC. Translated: CASSTYRGPYEQYF.

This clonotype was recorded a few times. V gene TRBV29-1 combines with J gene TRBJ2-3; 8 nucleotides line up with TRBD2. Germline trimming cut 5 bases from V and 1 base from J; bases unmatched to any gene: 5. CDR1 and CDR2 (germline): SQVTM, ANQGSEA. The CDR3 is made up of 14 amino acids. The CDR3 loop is CSVRTGGRTDTQYF. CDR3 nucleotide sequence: TGCAGCGTTCGTACGGGAGGGCGCACAGATACGCAGTATTTT.

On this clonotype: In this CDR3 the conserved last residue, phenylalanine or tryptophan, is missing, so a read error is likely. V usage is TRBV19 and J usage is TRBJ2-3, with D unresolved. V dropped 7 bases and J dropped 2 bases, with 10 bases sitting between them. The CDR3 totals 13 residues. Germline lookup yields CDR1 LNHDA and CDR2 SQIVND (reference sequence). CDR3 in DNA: TGTGCCAGTAACAACAAGTTCACAGATACGCAGTATTTA. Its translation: CASNNKFTDTQYL.

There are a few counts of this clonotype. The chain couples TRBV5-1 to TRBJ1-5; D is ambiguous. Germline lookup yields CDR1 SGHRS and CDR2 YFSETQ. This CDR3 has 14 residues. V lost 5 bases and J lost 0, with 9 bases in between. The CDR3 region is CASRDQSSNQPQHF. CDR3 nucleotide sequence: TGCGCCAGCAGGGATCAGAGTAGCAATCAGCCCCAGCATTTT.